Ten or more counts support the clone carrying this T cell receptor beta chain. Its antigen is not known. A read error is possible here, since a much larger clone lies one base away. This specimen belongs to a study of blood T cells in healthy people across ages. Turning to the study itself: Roughly one uniquely barcoded beta molecule per two T cells was captured.

Whole-study results and caveats: The study could not conclusively compare naive and antigen-experienced cells, given its unsorted PBMCs. Measured against age, TCR beta diversity per million T cells decreased in a roughly linear manner.

The V and J ends lost 4 bases and 6 bases respectively, with 7 bases between them. Germline V lookup: CDR1 SGHAT, CDR2 FQNNGV. CDR3 length: 11 amino acids. Together with a sample-barcoded 5' primer, a J-beta primer mix was included in a second PCR lasting about 6 to 11 cycles. Each cDNA molecule, via a template-switch adaptor with 12 random nucleotides, was tagged. One entry per CDR3 protein results from TCRdb running MiXCR on the 5' RACE reads. The profile covers 600,000 or so distinct CDR3 sequences, with under 30% appearing a single time and approximately 14% taken by the ten largest. The specimen sequenced was blood. This sequence was found in a woman older than 75 in good health. V and J are TRBV11-2 and TRBJ2-7; no clear D. The CDR3, as DNA: TGTGCCAGCAGCTCCCCCTCCGAGCAGTACTTC. Amino acids: CASSSPSEQYF.